Below, 17 T cell receptor beta chains from the same sample are listed, as sequenced in a study of blood T cell repertoires in COVID-19. Sequenced by immunoSEQ multiplex PCR; TCRdb stores in-frame clones only, minus some. Of about 180,000 clones listed, 86% are singletons. The sample taken for sequencing was peripheral blood. These receptors all stem from a woman aged 30 to 39 with active or convalescent COVID-19.

The chain carries TRBV19 and TRBJ1-2; 7 bases agree with TRBD1. V gave up 6 bases and J gave up 3 bases; unmatched junction bases: 1. CDR3 length equals 12 residues. CDR1 is LNHDA and CDR2 is SQIVND in the germline V gene (reference sequence). The CDR3 here is CASSDRDYGYTF. CDR3 DNA: TGTGCCAGTAGCGACAGGGACTATGGCTACACCTTC.

The genes are TRBV3-1 (or the pseudogene TRBV3-2) and TRBJ2-1; 9 positions match TRBD1. Trimming took 2 bases from V and 0 from J; bases not matched to a gene: 2. Per germline, CDR1 LGHDT and CDR2 YNNKEL (reference sequence). This CDR3 has 16 amino acids. CDR3 amino acids: CASSQMTGGSYNEQFF. In DNA, the CDR3 is TGTGCCAGCAGCCAAATGACAGGGGGCTCCTACAATGAGCAGTTCTTC.

This chain links TRBV27 with TRBJ2-3; perhaps TRBD2 as D (7 bases). Germline assignment: CDR1 MNHEY and CDR2 SMNVEV (reference sequence). Trimming pared 3 bases from V and 2 bases from J, leaving 12 bases between. The CDR3 length is 15 residues. CDR3 sequence: CASSLGEGVTDTQYF. The CDR3 DNA sequence: TGTGCCAGCAGTTTGGGGGAGGGGGTCACAGATACGCAGTATTTT.

The V gene is TRBV18, the J gene TRBJ2-5, with 7 positions matching TRBD1. Per germline, CDR1 KGHSH and CDR2 LQKENI. V lost 6 bases to trimming and J lost 10 bases; unmatched junction nucleotides: 17. The CDR3 runs 15 residues. The CDR3 region has the DNA TGTGCCAGCTCGGACCGGGACAGTCCCGGTTGGGGCCAGTACTTC. Its translation: CASSDRDSPGWGQYF.

This chain joins TRBV28 and TRBJ2-1, with D maybe TRBD2 (7 bases). The CDR3 contains 14 residues. Germline assignment: CDR1 MDHEN and CDR2 SYDVKM. Trimming cost V 10 bases and J 7 bases, with 20 bases left between them. The CDR3 loop is CAIQRGGSLNEQFF. The CDR3 region has the DNA TGTGCCATCCAAAGGGGGGGTAGCCTAAATGAGCAGTTCTTC.

The gene calls are TRBV15 and TRBJ2-7, with D perhaps matching TRBD2 (5 bases). Trimming took off 0 bases at V and 7 bases at J, with 16 bases between the two ends. Germline CDR1 LNHNV, CDR2 YYDKDF (reference sequence). The CDR3 is 15 amino acids. In nucleotides, the CDR3 is TGTGCCACCAGCAGAGATGCAGGACTTGAAGGGGAGCAGTACTTC. Translated, it gives CATSRDAGLEGEQYF.

The chain is built from TRBV7-9 and TRBJ1-3, with 7 bases matching TRBD1. Unmatched junction bases numbered 5, after V lost 5 bases and J lost 4 bases. CDR1 and CDR2 from the germline V gene are SEHNR and FQNEAQ (reference sequence). The length of the CDR3 is 14 residues. CDR3 coding DNA: TGTGCCAGCAGCGCCCCGGGACAGGGAAACACCATATATTTT. Encoded protein: CASSAPGQGNTIYF.

The chain recombines TRBV27 with TRBJ2-1; D remains ambiguous. CDR1 MNHEY and CDR2 SMNVEV come from the germline V gene (reference sequence). This CDR3 contains 17 residues. Trimming removed 4 bases at V and 0 bases at J, with 16 bases between. The CDR3 loop reads CASSSTPQTTSYNEQFF. The CDR3 nucleotides read TGTGCCAGCAGTTCAACCCCCCAAACAACCTCCTACAATGAGCAGTTCTTC.

This rearrangement joins TRBV5-6 to TRBJ1-2, with 12 bases aligning to TRBD1. The trim removed 2 bases at V and 7 bases at J, leaving 6 bases unmatched. CDR1 is SGHDT and CDR2 is YYEEEE in the germline V gene. This CDR3 is built from 15 residues. The DNA of the CDR3 is TGTGCCAGCAGCTTTCCGGGACAGGGGGCATTTGGCTACACCTTC. Amino acids: CASSFPGQGAFGYTF.

The chain uses TRBV11-2 and TRBJ1-5, with TRBD1 identical over 9 bases. Germline V CDR1 and CDR2: SGHAT, FQNNGV. With V trimmed by 4 bases and J by 4 bases, 5 bases remained unmatched. This CDR3 has 15 residues. CDR3 amino acids: CASSSGTGRNQPQHF. CDR3 DNA: TGTGCCAGCAGCTCGGGGACAGGGAGAAATCAGCCCCAGCATTTT.

The CDR3 DNA sequence: TGTGCCAGCAGCTCTTACCCCGGGACAGGGATAGCTGAAGCTTTCTTT. This translates into CASSSYPGTGIAEAFF. The chain employs TRBV5-6 and TRBJ1-1, with 9 bases matching TRBD1. Germline lookup yields CDR1 SGHDT and CDR2 YYEEEE. The ends lost 3 bases at V and 6 bases at J; junction bases unmatched: 12. This CDR3 region has 16 residues.

This chain uses TRBV4-1 with TRBJ2-7; a possible D gene is TRBD2 (6 bases). CDR1 MGHRA and CDR2 YSYEKL come from the germline V gene. Trimming stripped 4 bases from V and 6 bases from J, with 13 bases between. This CDR3 is built from 13 residues. The CDR3 here is CASSPPGELEQYF. The CDR3 DNA is TGCGCCAGCAGCCCCCCGGGAGAGCTCGAGCAGTACTTC.

The chain has TRBV10-3 and TRBJ2-2; the D is unclear. CDR1 is ENHRY and CDR2 is SYGVKD in the germline V gene. The length of the CDR3 is 15 residues. V gave up 2 bases and J gave up 0 bases, with 7 bases separating them. This CDR3 reads CAISEGLSNTGELFF. Here the CDR3 DNA reads TGTGCCATCAGTGAGGGGCTTTCGAACACCGGGGAGCTGTTTTTT.

The J gene is TRBJ2-7, the V gene TRBV9, with TRBD1 matching over 11 bases. There are 15 residues in the CDR3. Germline CDR1 and CDR2: SGDLS and YYNGEE. J gave up 3 bases and V 4 bases, and 6 bases lay outside the gene matches. CDR3 sequence (DNA): TGTGCCAGCAGCCAGGGTGGGACAGGGGGCTACGAGCAGTACTTC. Its protein is CASSQGGTGGYEQYF. Variable domain in full (rest from reference TRBV9 and TRBJ2-7): DSGVTQTPKHLITATGQRVTLRCSPRSGDLSVYWYQQSLDQGLQFLIQYYNGEERAKGNILERFSAQQFPDLHSELNLSSLELGDSALYFCASSQGGTGGYEQYFGPGTRLTVT.

The genes are TRBV5-8 and TRBJ2-7; 10 bases fit TRBD2. The CDR3 contains 14 residues. Trimming cost V 2 bases and J 5 bases; bases outside gene matches: 4. Germline lookup yields CDR1 SGHTS and CDR2 YDEGEE. CDR3 residues: CASSFRTSGDEQYF. DNA of the CDR3: TGTGCCAGCAGCTTTAGAACTAGCGGGGACGAGCAGTACTTC.

The V gene is TRBV11-2, the J gene TRBJ2-7, with D possibly TRBD1 on 6 matching bases. The CDR3 is made up of 12 amino acids. V lost 5 bases, J lost 7 bases, and 12 bases lay in between. Germline V gives CDR1 SGHAT, CDR2 FQNNGV. CDR3 bases: TGTGCCAGCAGCACACAACAGGGAGAGCAGTACTTC. Translated, it gives CASSTQQGEQYF.

The V call is TRBV6-5, the J call TRBJ2-7; 7 bases align to TRBD1. The V gene's germline CDR1 is MNHEY and CDR2 SVGAGI. The CDR3 has 14 amino acids. Losses at the gene ends were 6 bases for V and 2 bases for J; bases not matched to a gene: 7. CDR3 DNA: TGTGCCAGCAGCCCGACAGGGCCCACCTACGAGCAGTACTTC. Protein sequence: CASSPTGPTYEQYF.